Sequencing of this T cell receptor (beta chain) was carried out in a study of T cell responses to AZD1222 COVID-19 vaccine. Study as a whole: Pooled in the analysis were second doses at about 4 or about 12 weeks.

Concerning this clone: Its specificity is unknown.

The method was immunoSEQ multiplex PCR; TCRdb's version includes in-frame clones alone and lacks a portion of them. The data hold 65,000 to 85,000 clones, with approximately 84% observed a single time. Study observations and caveats: Close to half of spike-specific TCRs reportedly recognize unmutated variant regions. Every sample of the repertoires postdated the peak T cell response.

The sequence came from an adult in good health. The material was peripheral blood, obtained on day 0 of AZD1222 vaccination.

The CDR3 region is CASSQSARGGADTQYF. CDR3 DNA sequence: TGCGCCAGCAGCCAATCGGCGCGGGGGGGCGCAGATACGCAGTATTTT. V is TRBV4-3 and J is TRBJ2-3, with TRBD2 matching over 9 bases. V dropped 2 bases and J dropped 4; count of bases not matched to a gene: 7. The CDR3 contains 16 residues. Germline CDR1 reads LGHNA; CDR2 reads YSLEER.